These 12 T cell receptor beta chains originate from one sample sequenced in a study of blood T cell repertoires in COVID-19. The repertoire was sequenced with immunoSEQ multiplex PCR; TCRdb's copy has only in-frame clones and lacks some. The sample includes about 160,000 clones, 84% of them seen just once. What was sequenced was peripheral blood. These TCRs come from a middle-aged man who had recovered from COVID-19.

J is TRBJ1-2 and V is TRBV10-1, with 8 bases matching TRBD1. The length of the CDR3 is 15 residues. The V segment lost 2 bases and the J segment 3 bases; nucleotides outside the gene matches: 5. Germline CDR1 is WNHNN and CDR2 is SYGVQD (reference sequence). The CDR3, as DNA: TGCGCCAGCAGTGAGGGGACAGGACGCTACTATGGCTACACCTTC. This gives the protein CASSEGTGRYYGYTF.

The gene calls are TRBV24-1 and TRBJ2-1, with 15 bases that match TRBD2. Trimming removed 5 bases from V and 5 bases from J; junction bases left unmatched: 9. Per germline, CDR1 KGHDR and CDR2 SFDVKD. The CDR3 has 18 amino acids. The CDR3 DNA is TGTGCCACCAGTGGCGGACCGGGACTAGCGGGAGGTAACAATGAGCAGTTCTTC. This sequence encodes CATSGGPGLAGGNNEQFF.

The V gene is TRBV5-8, the J gene TRBJ1-3, with a weak D call TRBD1 (5 bases). This CDR3 spans 15 amino acids. Germline assignment: CDR1 SGHTS and CDR2 YDEGEE. The ends were cut back, 5 bases at V and 7 bases at J, with 19 bases in the middle. The CDR3 sequence: CASSPPERGWNTIYF. In DNA form, the CDR3 reads TGTGCCAGCAGTCCTCCTGAAAGGGGTTGGAACACCATATATTTT. Using reference TRBV5-8 and TRBJ1-3 for the parts outside the CDR3, the full variable domain is EAGVTQSPTHLIKTRGQQATLRCSPISGHTSVYWYQQALGLGLQFLLWYDEGEERNRGNFPPRFSGRQFPNYSSELNVNALELEDSALYLCASSPPERGWNTIYFGEGSWLTVV.

The chain uses TRBV19 and TRBJ2-3; perhaps TRBD1 as D (5 bases). The CDR3 runs to 15 residues. CDR1 LNHDA and CDR2 SQIVND come from the germline V gene (reference sequence). Trimming shortened V by 3 bases and J by 0 bases, and 10 bases separated the two germline ends. CDR3 protein: CASSMVRASTDTQYF. As DNA, the CDR3 is TGTGCCAGTAGTATGGTCAGGGCAAGCACAGATACGCAGTATTTT.

The chain has TRBV15 and TRBJ1-2; 10 nucleotides match TRBD1. The length of the CDR3 is 15 residues. Trimming cost V 5 bases and J 4 bases; bases outside gene matches: 7. Germline lookup yields CDR1 LNHNV and CDR2 YYDKDF (reference sequence). The CDR3 spells CATSGPGQGFYGYTF. CDR3 DNA sequence: TGTGCCACCAGCGGACCGGGACAGGGGTTCTATGGCTACACCTTC.

Only a few counts were recorded for this clone. The CDR3 is CASSPGQGQTQYF. Written as DNA, the CDR3 is TGTGCCAGCAGCCCAGGTCAGGGGCAGACCCAGTACTTC. This sequence joins TRBV5-8 and TRBJ2-5; weak D call: TRBD1 (6 bases). CDR1 and CDR2 from the germline V gene are SGHTS and YDEGEE. This CDR3 contains 13 residues. The germline V and J ends were trimmed by 4 bases and 6 bases, with 13 bases remaining between them.

The chain couples TRBV19 to TRBJ2-2, with TRBD2 matching over 13 bases. The V segment lost 9 bases and the J segment 1 base; nucleotides outside the gene matches: 8. From germline, CDR1 is LNHDA and CDR2 SQIVND (reference sequence). The CDR3 totals 17 residues. The CDR3 protein is CASSGLAGELNTGELFF. CDR3 coding DNA: TGTGCCAGCTCCGGACTAGCGGGGGAGCTGAACACCGGGGAGCTGTTTTTT.

The chain recombines TRBV5-6 with TRBJ2-7; 7 bases fit TRBD2. Trimming cost V 5 bases and J 4 bases; bases outside gene matches: 12. There are 15 residues in the CDR3. Germline loops: CDR1 SGHDT, CDR2 YYEEEE. The CDR3 protein is CASSPEAGIVYEQYF. In DNA, the CDR3 is TGTGCCAGCAGTCCCGAAGCGGGGATAGTATACGAGCAGTACTTC. Full variable domain (missing parts from reference TRBV5-6 and TRBJ2-7): DAGVTQSPTHLIKTRGQQVTLRCSPKSGHDTVSWYQQALGQGPQFIFQYYEEEERQRGNFPDRFSGHQFPNYSSELNVNALLLGDSALYLCASSPEAGIVYEQYFGPGTRLTVT.

This rearrangement joins TRBV6-2 or TRBV6-3 to TRBJ2-1; 8 bases map to TRBD2. The germline V gene has CDR1 MNHEY and CDR2 SVGEGT. The CDR3 extends over 13 amino acids. V lost 6 bases, J lost 4 bases, and 2 bases stayed unmatched. DNA of the CDR3: TGTGCCAGCAGCCAGCGGGGGTACAATGAGCAGTTCTTC. It translates to CASSQRGYNEQFF.

This chain joins TRBV25-1 and TRBJ1-2; the D is unclear. V lost 3 bases and J 8 bases, leaving 13 bases between the germline ends. Germline CDR1 and CDR2: MGHDK and SYGVNS. The CDR3 covers 13 residues. The CDR3 reads CASSDPSSVGYTF. The CDR3, as DNA: TGTGCCAGCAGTGACCCCTCCAGCGTCGGCTACACCTTC.

The chain joins TRBV6-1 to TRBJ1-2; D uncertain. Trimming took off 2 bases at V and 2 bases at J, with 15 bases between the two ends. The CDR3 length is 16 residues. CDR1 and CDR2 from the germline V gene are MNHNS and SASEGT. The CDR3 here is CASSEIFLRANYGYTF. The CDR3 nucleotides are TGTGCCAGCAGTGAAATTTTCTTGAGAGCCAACTATGGCTACACCTTC.

This chain uses TRBV9 with TRBJ2-2; a weak D match, TRBD1 (5 bases). Germline V CDR1 and CDR2: SGDLS, YYNGEE. V was trimmed by 3 bases and J by 3 bases, leaving 9 bases between them. There are 14 residues in the CDR3. CDR3: CASSALGDTGELFF. DNA of the CDR3: TGTGCCAGCAGCGCCCTAGGGGACACCGGGGAGCTGTTTTTT. Complete variable domain (other parts from reference TRBV9 and TRBJ2-2): DSGVTQTPKHLITATGQRVTLRCSPRSGDLSVYWYQQSLDQGLQFLIQYYNGEERAKGNILERFSAQQFPDLHSELNLSSLELGDSALYFCASSALGDTGELFFGEGSRLTVL.